This T cell receptor (beta chain) was retrieved from a study of cytomegalovirus exposure and HLA in healthy donors. V shed 0 bases and J shed 2 bases, with 13 bases lying between them. Germline CDR1 is GTSNPN and CDR2 is SVGIG (reference sequence). The CDR3 contains 15 residues. Both 60 Vbeta primers and 13 Jbeta primers went into the PCR. This table comes from immunoSEQ multiplex PCR, and its TCRdb copy is limited to in-frame clones, with some not included. Reported are approximately 37,000 clones; the ten largest clones contain approximately 10%. The sample taken for sequencing was PBMCs. The clonotype comes from a man in his forties or fifties in good health and CMV-seropositive. The chain employs TRBV30 and TRBJ1-1; D gene unclear. DNA of the CDR3: TGTGCCTGGAGTGTACTGGGCAGCATAAACACTGAAGCTTTCTTT. Translated, it gives CAWSVLGSINTEAFF.